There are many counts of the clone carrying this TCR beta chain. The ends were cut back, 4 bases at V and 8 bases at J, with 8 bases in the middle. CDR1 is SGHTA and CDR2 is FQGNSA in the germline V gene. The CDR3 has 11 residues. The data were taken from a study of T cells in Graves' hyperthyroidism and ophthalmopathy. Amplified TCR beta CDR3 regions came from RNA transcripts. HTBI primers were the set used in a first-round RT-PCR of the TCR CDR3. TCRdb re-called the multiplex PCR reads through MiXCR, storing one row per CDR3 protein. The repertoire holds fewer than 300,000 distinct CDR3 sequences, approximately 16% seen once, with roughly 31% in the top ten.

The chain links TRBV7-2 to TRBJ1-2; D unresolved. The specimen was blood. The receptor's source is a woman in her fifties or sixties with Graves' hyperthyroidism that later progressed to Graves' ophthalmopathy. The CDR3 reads CASSSLGGYTF. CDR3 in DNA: TGTGCCAGCAGCTCCCTAGGAGGCTACACCTTC.